The table lists the clone carrying this TCR beta chain with a count of one. Its target is not known. Treatment of the sample: oral pan-JAK inhibitor, 5-10 mg twice daily. Extracted RNA was reverse transcribed, and the resulting cDNA served as sequencing template. TCRdb keeps only in-frame clones here, not all; method: immunoSEQ multiplex PCR. The profile shows 150,000 to 200,000 clones, 60% of them singletons. This sample was taken from a study of CD8+ T cells in alopecia areata. The wider study: In an open-label trial, patients got 5 to 10 mg tofacitinib twice daily. Tofacitinib dosing lasted 6 to 18 months, which was then followed by 6 months off drug. Study results and limitations: Given one nonresponder, whether baseline CD8+ expansion relates to response remains uncertain. Many expanded lesional clones stayed in scalp and blood while on tofacitinib.

This clonotype was sampled from a human donor with alopecia areata. Material: CD4+ T cells sorted from blood, obtained at week 24, from a patient treated with tofacitinib.

DNA of the CDR3: TGTGCCAGCAGCCCCTGGACCAGGGTTAACTATGGCTACACCTTC. Encoded protein: CASSPWTRVNYGYTF. V gene TRBV5-6 combines with J gene TRBJ1-2, with D possibly TRBD1 on 5 matching bases. This CDR3 region has 15 residues. Trimming stripped 4 bases from V and 1 base from J, with 14 bases between. Per the germline V gene, CDR1 is SGHDT and CDR2 is YYEEEE. Full variable domain (rest looked up from reference TRBV5-6 and TRBJ1-2): DAGVTQSPTHLIKTRGQQVTLRCSPKSGHDTVSWYQQALGQGPQFIFQYYEEEERQRGNFPDRFSGHQFPNYSSELNVNALLLGDSALYLCASSPWTRVNYGYTFGSGTRLTVV.